The source of this TCR beta chain is a study of T cell responses to AZD1222 COVID-19 vaccine. Overall study: Pooling of second doses given at about 4 or about 12 weeks was done. Findings and limits, study-wide: The donor cohort was predominantly white British with a female majority, and clonal diversity may have been underestimated. At baseline, just 5 or 6 AZD1222 recipients tested seropositive.

Regarding this clone: What it binds is not known.

Only in-frame clones appear in the TCRdb table, and some are missing; sequencing was by immunoSEQ multiplex PCR. The sample gives fewer than 200,000 clones, more than 80% of which show up once; about 3% is in the top ten. The sample was peripheral blood, taken on day 0 of AZD1222 vaccination. This sequence originates from an adult in good health.

Here the CDR3 DNA reads TGTGCCAGTAGTATACAAGCGGGCAGGGCAGATACGCAGTATTTT. This sequence encodes CASSIQAGRADTQYF. The chain combines TRBV19 with TRBJ2-3; maybe TRBD2 (6 bases). This CDR3 has 15 residues. V was cut by 2 bases and J by 4 bases, with 13 bases left in between. Germline CDR1 and CDR2: LNHDA and SQIVND (reference sequence).